In its sample, the clone carrying this TCR beta chain was seen a few times. Its specificity is not known. The data were taken from a study of post-analysis software for immune sequencing data. Study summary: As for disease course, relapsing-remitting, secondary progressive and progressive-relapsing multiple sclerosis were all included. The study's findings and limits: F measure grouped same-batch samples tightly together. Four or five TRBV segments (TRBV5-6, TRBV5-1 and TRBV20-1 among them) occurred more frequently in patients than in controls. Those with multiple sclerosis, the patient group, showed significantly lower normalized Chao1 diversity than controls.

Carried by the TCR beta cDNA libraries were unique molecular identifiers. Out of roughly 1 to 11 million T cells, roughly 0.5 million cDNA molecules were generated. TCRdb called the PCR reads again in MiXCR, with one record for every CDR3 protein. The sample has around 770,000 distinct CDR3 sequences; just over 45% are singletons. Trimming removed 1 base at V and 11 bases at J, with 23 bases between. CDR1 SGHTA and CDR2 FQGNSA come from the germline V gene. CDR3 size: 16 residues. The rearrangement links TRBV7-2 to TRBJ2-5; perhaps D is TRBD1 or TRBD2 (6 bases each). Material: blood. The receptor comes from a girl aged 5-17 years with multiple sclerosis. The CDR3 region is CASSLVGNLGGGEQYF. As DNA, the CDR3 is TGTGCCAGCAGCTTAGTCGGTAACCTGGGGGGCGGGGAGCAGTACTTC.